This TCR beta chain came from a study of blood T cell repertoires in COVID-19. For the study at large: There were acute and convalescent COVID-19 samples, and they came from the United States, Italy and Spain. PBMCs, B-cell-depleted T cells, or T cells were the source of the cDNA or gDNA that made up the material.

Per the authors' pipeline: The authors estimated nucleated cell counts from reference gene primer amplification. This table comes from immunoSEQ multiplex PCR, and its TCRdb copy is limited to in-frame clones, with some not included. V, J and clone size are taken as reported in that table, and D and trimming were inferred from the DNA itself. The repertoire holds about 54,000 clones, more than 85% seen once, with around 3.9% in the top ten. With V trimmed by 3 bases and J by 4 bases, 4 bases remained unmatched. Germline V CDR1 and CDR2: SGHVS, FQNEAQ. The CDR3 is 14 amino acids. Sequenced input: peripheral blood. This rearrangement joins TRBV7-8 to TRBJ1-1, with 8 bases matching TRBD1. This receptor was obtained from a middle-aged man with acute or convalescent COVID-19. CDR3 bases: TGTGCCAGCAGCTTGGACAGGGTAGGCACTGAAGCTTTCTTT. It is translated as CASSLDRVGTEAFF.